Listed here are 18 T cell receptor beta chains from one sample, sequenced in a study of fetal regulatory T cell absence and autoimmunity. Profiling relied on immunoSEQ multiplex PCR, and the TCRdb table lists in-frame clones only, not all of them. The sample lists just over 45,000 clones; about 80% were seen once. Sequenced material: cord blood. Every receptor here comes from a newborn boy with IPEX syndrome.

This chain links TRBV10-3 with TRBJ1-2; 7 nucleotides line up with TRBD1. There are 13 residues in the CDR3. V lost 6 bases and J lost 2; bases outside the gene matches: 3. Germline values: CDR1 ENHRY, CDR2 SYGVKD. CDR3 bases: TGTGCCATCAGAGCGACAGGGAACTATGGCTACACCTTC. Encoded protein: CAIRATGNYGYTF.

The chain combines TRBV14 with TRBJ1-5; D ambiguous. V was trimmed by 4 bases and J by 10 bases, leaving 11 bases between them. The CDR3 is made up of 12 amino acids. Per germline, CDR1 SGHDN and CDR2 FVKESK. CDR3 in amino acids: CASSPLGGPQHF. DNA of the CDR3: TGTGCCAGCAGCCCCCTAGGAGGACCCCAGCATTTT.

V usage is TRBV10-1 and J usage is TRBJ2-5, with no clear D. The CDR3 covers 13 residues. V was pared by 3 bases and J by 2 bases, with 7 bases between. Per germline, CDR1 WNHNN and CDR2 SYGVQD (reference sequence). The CDR3 region is CASSETAQETQYF. The CDR3, as DNA: TGCGCCAGCAGTGAAACAGCTCAAGAGACCCAGTACTTC.

The rearrangement joins TRBV5-6 to TRBJ2-5; D is undetermined. Between the trimmed V and J ends, which lost 1 base and 5 bases, there was a span of 3 bases. The CDR3 has 11 residues. CDR1 SGHDT and CDR2 YYEEEE come from the germline V gene. In nucleotides, the CDR3 is TGTGCCAGCAGCTTGAAGGAGACCCAGTACTTC. Protein sequence: CASSLKETQYF.

The chain is built from TRBV4-1 and TRBJ1-1; TRBD1 agrees at 11 bases. V shed 4 bases, J shed 10 bases, and the junction held 11 bases outside the gene matches. This CDR3 comprises 15 residues. The V gene's germline CDR1 is MGHRA and CDR2 YSYEKL. The CDR3 loop is CASSLPGQGARGAFF. The CDR3 coding sequence is TGCGCCAGCAGCCTACCCGGACAGGGGGCGCGGGGAGCTTTCTTT.

V gene TRBV20-1 combines with J gene TRBJ1-1; D might be TRBD1 (5 bases). Germline V gives CDR1 DFQATT, CDR2 SNEGSKA (reference sequence). The V and J ends lost 6 bases and 10 bases respectively, with 15 bases between them. There are 11 residues in the CDR3. CDR3 in DNA: TGCAGTGCATCGGGACTTGGGGGAGCTTTCTTT. Its translation: CSASGLGGAFF.

This clone showed up just once. V is TRBV12-2 and J is TRBJ2-2; TRBD2 reflects the table's D call only, with no check against the DNA. TRBV12-2 is recorded as a pseudogene. This CDR3 comprises 14 residues. For the CDR3, the DNA is TGTGCAAGTCGCTTTCTAAGTGACACCGGGGAGCTGTTTTTT. It translates to CASRFLSDTGELFF.

The V call is TRBV6-1, the J call TRBJ2-2; 8 bases fit TRBD2. There are 14 residues in the CDR3. V gave up 6 bases and J gave up 5 bases; unmatched junction bases: 5. Germline values: CDR1 MNHNS, CDR2 SASEGT. DNA for the CDR3: TGTGCCAGCAGGCCGAGCGGGAGAACCGGGGAGCTGTTTTTT. Its protein is CASRPSGRTGELFF.

The chain employs TRBV30 and TRBJ2-5; D not resolved. From germline, CDR1 is GTSNPN and CDR2 SVGIG (reference sequence). With 4 bases removed from V and 2 bases from J, the gap between germline ends came to 11 bases. This CDR3 spans 13 amino acids. CDR3 sequence reads: CAWKETEQETQYF. The CDR3 region has the DNA TGTGCCTGGAAAGAAACGGAGCAAGAGACCCAGTACTTC.

This clone turned up a few times. The chain links TRBV18 to TRBJ2-7, with 7 bases identical to TRBD1. CDR3 length equals 15 residues. Per germline, CDR1 KGHSH and CDR2 LQKENI. With V trimmed by 1 base and J by 0 bases, 3 bases remained unmatched. The CDR3 loop is CASSPRDSRSYEQYF. The CDR3 nucleotides are TGTGCCAGCTCACCACGGGACAGTCGCTCCTACGAGCAGTACTTC.

The table lists this clone with a few counts. The CDR3: CASSHRGGYGYTF. DNA of the CDR3: TGTGCCAGCAGCCACAGGGGGGGTTATGGCTACACCTTC. The chain combines TRBV11-3 with TRBJ1-2; 8 bases align to TRBD1. V gave up 5 bases and J gave up 5 bases; unmatched junction bases: 4. Germline CDR1 SGHNT, CDR2 YENEEA. The CDR3 is 13 amino acids.

V usage is TRBV29-1 and J usage is TRBJ1-1; D uncertain. Germline V CDR1 and CDR2: SQVTM, ANQGSEA. CDR3 length: 14 residues. V lost 1 base to trimming and J lost 9 bases, with 18 bases between them. DNA for the CDR3: TGCAGCGTTGAAGGCGTCAGCGAATTCTTTCAAGCTTTCTTT. Translated, it gives CSVEGVSEFFQAFF.

V usage is TRBV6-5 and J usage is TRBJ1-5; no firm D call. The CDR3 consists of 13 residues. Germline-derived CDR1 and CDR2 are MNHEY and SVGAGI. Trimming left V 5 bases short and J 3 bases short, with 8 bases between. CDR3 sequence: CASSRRFNQPQHF. CDR3 nucleotides: TGTGCCAGCAGTCGACGGTTCAATCAGCCCCAGCATTTT.

The V gene is TRBV15, the J gene TRBJ1-4; D is perhaps TRBD1 (6 bases). Trimming took off 1 base at V and 8 bases at J, with 23 bases between the two ends. Germline loops: CDR1 LNHNV, CDR2 YYDKDF (reference sequence). This CDR3 is 18 amino acids long. The CDR3 protein is CATSRGRPTPGVGEKLFF. CDR3 DNA: TGTGCCACCAGCAGAGGCCGGCCAACCCCAGGGGTTGGAGAAAAACTGTTTTTT.

This clone has a handful of counts. Other DNA variants within this sample encode the same CDR3. This chain links TRBV30 with TRBJ2-7; D is undetermined. The CDR3 is 11 amino acids. V gave up 0 bases and J gave up 4 bases, with 4 bases separating them. CDR1 and CDR2 (germline): GTSNPN, SVGIG (reference sequence). CDR3 in amino acids: CAWSVGYEQYF. The CDR3 nucleotides read TGTGCCTGGAGTGTAGGGTACGAGCAGTACTTC.

The rearrangement joins TRBV25-1 to TRBJ2-3; the match to TRBD2 covers 9 bases. Germline V gives CDR1 MGHDK, CDR2 SYGVNS. The CDR3 sequence is 17 residues long. J gave up 4 bases and V 2 bases, and 10 bases lay outside the gene matches. The CDR3 reads CASSEPGGRALADTQYF. The CDR3 DNA sequence: TGTGCCAGCAGTGAACCTGGCGGGAGGGCCCTCGCAGATACGCAGTATTTT.

The chain combines TRBV18 with TRBJ1-5; D is perhaps TRBD1 (5 bases). The V end was cut by 5 bases, the J end by 3 bases, with 11 bases between. In germline, CDR1 is KGHSH, CDR2 LQKENI. The length of the CDR3 is 14 residues. CDR3 protein: CASSSPGPNQPQHF. The CDR3 coding sequence is TGTGCCAGCTCATCCCCAGGGCCCAATCAGCCCCAGCATTTT.

The chain links TRBV6-1 to TRBJ2-4, with 9 bases matching TRBD2. CDR1 and CDR2 from the germline V gene are MNHNS and SASEGT. The length of the CDR3 is 14 residues. With V trimmed by 0 bases and J by 6 bases, 0 bases remained unmatched. The CDR3 sequence is CASSEAAGGNIQYF. Here the CDR3 DNA reads TGTGCCAGCAGTGAAGCAGCGGGAGGAAACATTCAGTACTTC.